Reported below is one TCR beta chain. Its antigen remains undetermined. No much larger clone is present one base from it, and per-base qualities are unavailable. The data were obtained in a study of radiotherapy plus CTLA-4 blockade in lung cancer (dated by TCRdb to the late 2010s). Notes on the research overall: Among the enrolled patients, about 19% had an objective response, and about 30% reached disease control.

Including the terminal cysteine and phenylalanine, the CDR3 comprises 11 residues. CDR3 DNA only is kept here, 33 bases in frame from base 1. The germline V gene encodes CDR1 ENHRY and CDR2 SYGVKD. V is cut by 6 bases and J by 3 bases, and the space between the germline ends is 5 bases. Paper-wide results and their limitations: The strongest predictors of response were reported to be early dynamic shifts in blood T cell clones along with a rise in serum interferon-beta following radiation. After treatment with radiotherapy and ipilimumab, TCR clones that originated in tumors expanded in peripheral blood.

Focal radiation therapy combined with CTLA-4 blockade (ipilimumab) was tested in patients with chemo-refractory metastatic non-small-cell lung cancer. Library construction relied on the immunoSEQ multiplex PCR assay. This immuneACCESS table, as held by TCRdb, lists in-frame sequences with V and J called but not all clones. Of the missing ones, under half trace to an unresolved V gene in checked studies; the others have no known cause. The sample records 45,000 or so clones, approximately 91% of which are singletons. The leading ten clones occupy less than 9.5% of the sample. The source was peripheral blood, collected from a patient treated with radiotherapy plus ipilimumab. The chain is assembled from TRBV10-3 and TRBJ1-1, with no D gene named confidently. This receptor was identified in a human donor with non-small cell lung cancer whose response to radiotherapy plus ipilimumab could not be evaluated. CDR3 region: CAISQDTEAFF. The nucleotide sequence reads as follows: TGTGCCATCAGCCAGGACACTGAAGCTTTCTTT.